This T cell receptor beta chain was sequenced for a study of cytomegalovirus exposure and HLA in healthy donors. Researchers ran the PCR with 60 Vbeta and 13 Jbeta primers. Measured with immunoSEQ multiplex PCR; TCRdb has only the in-frame clones, and not every one. The sample records 160,000 or so clones, approximately 84% being singletons. Germline CDR1 is SGHTA and CDR2 is FQGNSA. V lost 1 base and J 3 bases, leaving 19 bases between the germline ends. This CDR3 region has 17 residues. Sequenced input: PBMCs. This chain joins TRBV7-2 and TRBJ2-7, with D maybe TRBD2 (6 bases). This sequence was found in a woman under 30 in good health and CMV-seronegative. This CDR3 is CASSLVAGRDRLYEQYF. The CDR3 DNA reads as TGTGCCAGCAGCTTAGTGGCGGGACGGGACCGGCTCTACGAGCAGTACTTC.